This T cell receptor (beta chain) was retrieved from a study of cytomegalovirus exposure and HLA in healthy donors (dated by TCRdb to 2016 to 2017). About the study as a whole: In an earlier analysis of under 600 of the donors, around 300 Gb of sequence data and 90 million to 130 million unique TCR beta sequences from roughly 200 million T cells were reported. An early release covering about 600 HLA-typed donors comprised roughly 300 gigabases of sequencing data and roughly 85 million unique TCR sequences. Among the roughly 400 genotyped donors, about 83% belonged to the genetic ancestry cluster associated with self-reported Caucasian donors. The study was designed to test whether signatures of past pathogen exposure could be identified by cataloging public T cell receptors. The study profiled the T cell repertoires of 500 to 800 subjects by immunosequencing and related them to cytomegalovirus serostatus. Besides the first cohort of roughly 700 subjects, a separate validation cohort made up of some 110 different subjects was used. To predict cytomegalovirus infection status, the study brought together high-throughput TCR immunosequencing, statistical association of individual TCRs with disease status, and machine learning. In a later analysis, previously published TCR beta repertoires from 550 to 750 donors were re-analyzed and high-resolution HLA genotyping was added so that TCR occurrence patterns could be studied. In the later analysis, no new phenotypic data were used to find candidate immune exposures; instead, reliance was placed on TCR beta sequences and their occurrence across donors. To decide whether each TCR beta V gene segment behaved as functional or pseudogenic, an earlier analysis of some 600 of the donors relied on high-throughput TCR beta sequencing. Alongside the repertoire data, information on donor age, sex, ethnicity and CMV serostatus was compiled. Genome-wide SNP genotypes for about 55% of the roughly 670 donors were used in a later genetic analysis, which treated that subset as a discovery cohort. Every discovery cohort repertoire had been produced on one sequencing platform. Both class I and class II loci were covered by HLA typing, at four-digit resolution. Typing coverage differed by locus: A, B, C, DRB1 and DQB1 were typed in roughly 620-640 donors, DQA1 in 522, DPA1 in around 580, and DPB1 in about 450. Because of strong linkage in the cohort, roughly five DR-DQ haplotypes were treated as single units for association and clustering. Across 398 genotyped donors of the cohort, an average of about 250,000 unique TCR beta nucleotide sequences per donor were sequenced, and roughly a sixth of those sequences were non-productive. General study outcomes and caveats: Cytomegalovirus status was reported to be diagnosed by the classifier with high specificity and sensitivity in both the original and validation cohorts. Because HLA typing was unavailable for some donors at each locus, only the typed subset was used in association tests. Specific HLA alleles were associated with 16,951 TCR beta sequences at a false discovery rate of 0.05 in a later analysis. Linkage disequilibrium might explain the correlated functional status among segregating V segments, but an unknown experimental factor could not be excluded. In vitro tests confirmed that a few of the cytomegalovirus-associated TCR beta chains recognize cytomegalovirus antigens. This cohort had only TCR beta chains sequenced, and the lack of alpha or paired-chain data limited which features could be detected. The study gave a list of over 150 TCR beta chains associated with cytomegalovirus. Over 15 rarely observed V segments, including chromosome 9 orphons, were excluded from the earlier analysis of several hundred of the donors because counts were too low. In a later genetic analysis, fewer N-insertions in productive TCRs were reported among donors in an Asian-associated ancestry cluster than the roughly 700-donor mean. In a later analysis, HLA-associated TCR beta chains were found to be more clonally expanded and to have lower generation probabilities than equally common non-associated chains. When HLA alleles, especially DR and DQ, strongly co-occurred, attributing TCR associations to individual alleles was difficult. According to a later analysis, TCR association rates differed among HLA loci, with DRB1 alleles showing the most associated TCRs and HLA-C alleles showing the fewest. Immune exposure information for the cohort was limited to CMV serostatus. A later genetic analysis associated a missense DCLRE1C variant with V-gene and J-gene trimming of TCR beta chains, and an independent cohort replicated the association. Most CMV-associated TCR beta chains appeared to be HLA-restricted in a later analysis, and the HLA associations seemed to be driven largely by CMV exposure. In an earlier analysis of a few hundred of the donors, most TCR beta V segments were observed in productive rearrangements about 87% or about 30% of the time, broadly matching IMGT annotations. The authors suggested that the approach could potentially be extended to other disease states and immunological phenotypes. A further reported finding was that TCR beta sequences accurately predicted the HLA-A and HLA-B alleles for most subjects in the first cohort. The 87-base-pair reads could not distinguish some IMGT-functional V segments, including TRBV6-2 and TRBV6-3, so those segments were excluded. Most TCR sequences were seen in very few donors, while some public TCRs were found in many individuals. Presence/absence analyses assumed roughly uniform sequencing depth across donors, an assumption that may not hold. A cluster of highly shared sequence variants was judged likely to represent a technical artifact of the sequencing pipeline. A later analysis reported that several top co-occurrence clusters appeared linked to parvovirus B19, influenza, CMV and Epstein-Barr virus.

Receptors were amplified or captured by the immunoSEQ multiplex PCR assay. The multiplex PCR relied on a mix of 60 forward primers for TCR Vbeta segments and 13 reverse primers for TCR Jbeta segments. The CDR3 region of rearranged TCR beta genes was amplified from genomic DNA by a multiplex PCR assay. On the Illumina HiSeq System, the amplified TCR beta libraries were sequenced as 87-base-pair reads. The original methods were these. A later analysis counted some 74 million unique TCR beta chains across the 700 or so repertoires, and some 11 million of these chains were shared by at least two donors. To remove PCR and sequencing errors, raw reads were error-corrected and collapsed into unique sequences using a nearest-neighbor algorithm that merged closely related sequences. CDR3 sequences were aligned to IMGT reference sequences to assign V, D and J gene segments. For a sequence to be retained, a match of at least six nucleotides was required to both a V gene segment and a J gene segment. A rearrangement was called productive if the CDR3 had no stop codons and remained in frame with V and J, and every other rearrangement was called non-productive. CDR3 was defined according to IMGT convention as the region running from the second conserved V-encoded cysteine to the conserved J-encoded phenylalanine. The earlier analysis of about 530 of the donors excluded any sequence lacking an unambiguous match to a single V gene segment. An earlier analysis of some 500 of the donors classified V segments as functional when productive rearrangements were above 56.7% and as segregating when the standard deviation between donors was above 5%. A statistical classification framework was built for diagnosing cytomegalovirus status from the catalog of TCR beta chain sequences. V and J gene assignment, in a later analysis, came from comparing TCR nucleotide sequences with IMGT/GENE-DB human TR gene sequences. A later analysis assigned CDR3 sequences and most-parsimonious VDJ recombination scenarios with the TCRdist pipeline. In a later analysis, each TCR beta chain was defined by its CDR3 amino acid sequence together with its V-gene family, and reads lacking a unique V-gene family were excluded. In a later analysis, fewer than 600 highly shared, low-generation-probability nucleotide sequences were removed to address suspected cross-contamination and a sequencing artifact. In a later analysis, a clonal expansion index was calculated for each public chain from normalized within-repertoire ranks of inferred template counts. Generation probabilities in a later analysis came from a VDJ recombination model fitted to out-of-frame rearrangements, and those results were checked against IGoR. A later analysis scored TCR-TCR, TCR-HLA and TCR-CMV co-occurrence with hypergeometric tests, applying a repertoire-size bias correction to TCR pairs. A later analysis estimated false discovery rates by permuting HLA or CMV assignments 20 times. In a later analysis, co-occurring TCRs were grouped with DBSCAN, and TCRdist sequence similarity was added when clustering was performed within HLA-allele-positive subsets. Co-occurrence clustering excluded repertoires with fewer than 30,000 or more than 120,000 public chains, plus five with anomalous nucleotide sharing. Not all clones reach the TCRdb copy of this immuneACCESS table, which keeps in-frame sequences only. Checked studies attribute under half of the gap to unresolved V genes and leave the rest unexplained. V, J and clone size derive from that table, while D and trimming were established from the DNA sequence. The sample records 170,000 or so clones, roughly 85% of which are singletons. Approximately 0.7% of the sample rests with the top ten.

About this clone itself: No antigen is known for it. Base qualities are not recorded, but no much larger clone differs from it by a single base.

There are 16 amino acids in the CDR3, from cysteine to phenylalanine inclusive. Only the CDR3 DNA is retained, 48 bases long and in frame from the first base. The germline V gene sets CDR1 to SGDLS and CDR2 to YYNGEE. V loses 0 bases, J loses 5 bases, and the germline ends lie 15 bases apart. The cohort was made up of 666 healthy bone marrow donors. At the time of sampling, every cohort member was nominally healthy, though immune exposures that went unrecorded were likely present. The donor tested CMV seronegative, placing the donor among the 350 or so seronegative members of the cohort. Every donor gave a peripheral blood sample, and the peripheral blood mononuclear cells from that sample were used for TCR beta sequencing. The Qiagen DNeasy Blood Extraction Kit was used to extract genomic DNA from the blood cell samples.

The TCR originated in a woman in her 40s in good health and CMV-seronegative. Sequenced: PBMCs. In this chain, TRBV9 is recombined with TRBJ2-1; matching of 6 bases hints at TRBD1 as the D gene. The nucleotides are TGTGCCAGCAGCGTAGTAGGTGGGGGACACAACAATGAGCAGTTCTTC. It translates as CASSVVGGGHNNEQFF.